The T cell receptor (beta chain) under discussion was sequenced for a study of control samples from healthy donors and cancer patients. Profiled with immunoSEQ multiplex PCR; TCRdb holds only in-frame clones, not every one. Among around 140,000 clones listed, around 90% were seen once. Germline CDR1 is SEHNR and CDR2 is FQNEAQ (reference sequence). This CDR3 spans 17 amino acids. The V end was cut by 4 bases, the J end by 4 bases, with 19 bases between. The V gene is TRBV7-9, the J gene TRBJ1-4; the D gene is possibly TRBD1 (5 bases). The sample taken for sequencing was blood. The sequence was obtained from a man aged 18 to 30 in good health. The CDR3 DNA follows: TGTGCCAGCAGCTCATCCCGTTCGGGGGAGGTTAATGAAAAACTGTTTTTT. Translation gives CASSSSRSGEVNEKLFF.